The next 16 T cell receptor beta chains were all read from a single sample in a study of T cells expressing NK-cell markers. TCRdb reprocessed the 5' RACE reads and reports one entry per CDR3 protein, with no DNA. This table lists about 160,000 distinct CDR3 sequences. The sample was blood T cells: a sorted CD56 or NKG2C T cell subset, CD4+ or CD8+ T cells, or bulk PBMC T cells (not recorded which). These receptors were collected from a woman between 18 and 70 years old in good health.

The rearrangement links TRBV24-1 to TRBJ2-3. The CDR3 runs to 15 residues. The germline gives CDR1 KGHDR, CDR2 SFDVKD. CDR3 amino acids: CATSDPHRTTDTQYF.

The chain is built from TRBV5-1 and TRBJ2-7; without DNA, the TCRdb call of TRBD1 cannot be checked. This CDR3 is built from 13 residues. CDR1 is SGHRS and CDR2 is YFSETQ in the germline V gene. The CDR3 sequence is CASSFQGADEQYF.

V gene TRBV4-2 combines with J gene TRBJ2-7; TCRdb lists TRBD2, though no DNA is available to test this call. Germline CDR1 and CDR2: LGHNA and YNFKEQ. The CDR3 is 15 amino acids. This CDR3 reads CASSQDYSGIYEQYF.

The rearrangement joins TRBV4-1 to TRBJ1-3. Germline V gene lookup returns CDR1 MGHRA and CDR2 YSYEKL. The CDR3 is made up of 13 amino acids. CDR3 region: CASSRTEGNTIYF.

The chain is built from TRBV7-9 and TRBJ1-3. The germline CDR1 and CDR2 sequences are SEHNR and FQNEAQ (reference sequence). The length of the CDR3 is 13 residues. This CDR3 reads CASSLSSGNTIYF.

The rearrangement uses TRBV10-3 and TRBJ2-7; no DNA is available, so the TRBD2 call from TCRdb remains unchecked. This CDR3 spans 14 amino acids. CDR1 and CDR2 (germline): ENHRY, SYGVKD. The CDR3 loop reads CAIKASGHSYEQYF.

This rearrangement joins TRBV6-1 to TRBJ1-4. This CDR3 has 14 amino acids. The germline CDR1 and CDR2 sequences are MNHNS and SASEGT. The CDR3 sequence is CASSRGVLNEKLFF.

The genes are TRBV12-3 or TRBV12-4 and TRBJ2-7; TCRdb indicates TRBD1, and absent DNA this call remains unverified. There are 17 residues in the CDR3. CDR3 sequence reads: CASSFVWGQGFQGEQYF.

This chain joins TRBV6-1 and TRBJ2-4; there is no DNA to check the TCRdb D call of TRBD2. The CDR3 loop spans 17 amino acids. The germline gives CDR1 MNHNS, CDR2 SASEGT. This chain's CDR3 is CASSLQPSGTNQFIQYF.

The chain carries TRBV13 and TRBJ2-5; the D gene TCRdb calls, TRBD1, cannot be checked with no DNA. CDR1 PRHDT and CDR2 FYEKMQ come from the germline V gene (reference sequence). This CDR3 has 17 amino acids. CDR3 protein: CASSPPLGAPRQETQYF.

This chain uses TRBV7-8 with TRBJ2-2. Germline CDR1 is SGHVS and CDR2 is FQNEAQ. The CDR3 extends over 15 amino acids. CDR3: CASSFAAKDDGELFF.

The chain couples TRBV7-9 to TRBJ1-3; the D call from TCRdb, TRBD1, cannot be confirmed without DNA. The germline CDR1 and CDR2 sequences are SEHNR and FQNEAQ (reference sequence). The CDR3 totals 16 residues. CDR3 sequence: CASSRWTGNSGNTIYF.

V is TRBV15 and J is TRBJ2-3. The length of the CDR3 is 15 residues. Germline CDR1 is LNHNV and CDR2 is YYDKDF (reference sequence). The CDR3: CATSRGGRQADTQYF.

This chain links TRBV5-1 with TRBJ2-2; as DNA is missing, the TRBD1 call by TCRdb cannot be tested. The CDR3 has 15 amino acids. From germline, CDR1 is SGHRS and CDR2 YFSETQ. The CDR3 here is CASSRQGMDTGELFF.

The rearrangement uses TRBV7-9 and TRBJ1-4. Germline CDR1 SEHNR, CDR2 FQNEAQ (reference sequence). The CDR3 sequence is 15 residues long. The CDR3 loop is CASSLDRTTNEKLFF.

The chain joins TRBV18 to TRBJ1-1; absent DNA, TCRdb's TRBD1 call cannot be checked. CDR3 size: 16 residues. Germline V gene lookup returns CDR1 KGHSH and CDR2 LQKENI. The CDR3 reads CASSPSVGGTTTEAFF.